This section outlines one T cell receptor beta chain sequence together with its context. V lost 3 bases and J lost 9; bases outside the gene matches: 11. Germline V lookup: CDR1 SGHNT, CDR2 YYREEE (reference sequence). The CDR3 totals 15 residues. The protocol was immunoSEQ multiplex PCR, while the TCRdb copy is restricted to in-frame clones and leaves out a portion. This table holds some 190,000 clones, under 90% found once. This entry is derived from a study of blood T cell repertoires in COVID-19. Overall study context: From the United States, Italy and Spain came samples of acute and convalescent COVID-19. In each case, the material was cDNA or gDNA derived from T cells, B-cell-depleted T cells, or PBMCs.

The sequence came from a person aged 70 to 80 with COVID-19, enrolled during active disease. The genes are TRBV5-4 and TRBJ2-1; 8 bases align to TRBD2. Sequenced input: peripheral blood. DNA for the CDR3: TGTGCCAGCAGCTCCTCCGGGACTAGGAGGATTGAGCAGTTCTTC. It specifies CASSSSGTRRIEQFF.